The 25 T cell receptor beta chains given below trace back to one sample, sequenced in a study of blood T cells in healthy people across ages (dated by TCRdb to 2013 to 2016). Library method: 5' RACE. Sequencing was carried out with an Illumina HiSeq 2500. The second PCR ran for roughly 6 to 11 cycles and used a J-beta primer mix along with a sample-barcoded 5' primer. The raw public data were reprocessed by TCRdb itself: fastp quality trimming at Q25, MiXCR clonotype calling, in-frame beta chains only. Each CDR3 protein gets just one entry, which takes the most common genes and DNA from the rows behind it. The sample yields 760,000 or so distinct CDR3 sequences; roughly 25% were counted once. 9% to 9.5% of the sample goes to the ten largest clones. The data also belong to a second study, concerning T cells of mothers and their children.

Sequencing was done on a sample of blood. Source of these receptors: a boy younger than 18 in good health.

The chain employs TRBV7-9 and TRBJ2-5, with TRBD2 matching over 8 bases. TRBJ2-1 matches the DNA end more closely, so the J call is doubtful. From germline, CDR1 is SEHNR and CDR2 FQNEAQ (reference sequence). CDR3 length equals 16 residues. CDR3 residues: CASSPQTGTRYNEQFF. CDR3 DNA: TGTGCCAGCAGCCCCCAGACCGGGACTAGATACAATGAGCAGTTCTTC.

Only a few counts were recorded for this clonotype. The rearrangement uses TRBV7-9 and TRBJ1-1; D is undetermined. Germline V CDR1 and CDR2: SEHNR, FQNEAQ (reference sequence). The CDR3 has 13 residues. Trimming stripped 6 bases from V and 4 bases from J, with 12 bases between. The CDR3 spells CASRAWWFTEAFF. The DNA for the CDR3 is TGTGCCAGCAGAGCTTGGTGGTTCACTGAAGCTTTCTTT.

This clonotype has just a few counts. This chain connects TRBV9 to TRBJ2-2; TRBD1 might be the D (6 bases). V lost 0 bases to trimming and J lost 1 base, with 10 bases between them. Germline V gene data show CDR1 as SGDLS and CDR2 as YYNGEE. The CDR3 length is 16 residues. In nucleotides, the CDR3 is TGTGCCAGCAGCGTAGTCGAGGGGGAGAACACCGGGGAGCTGTTTTTT. Translation: CASSVVEGENTGELFF.

This clonotype appeared once. CDR3 sequence: CASSLAGQGGETQYF. Written as DNA, the CDR3 is TGCGCCAGCAGCTTGGCGGGACAGGGAGGAGAGACCCAGTACTTC. The genes are TRBV5-1 and TRBJ2-5; TRBD1 agrees at 9 bases. In germline, CDR1 is SGHRS, CDR2 YFSETQ. This CDR3 comprises 15 residues. Trimming removed 0 bases from V and 4 bases from J; junction bases left unmatched: 4.

V gene TRBV28 combines with J gene TRBJ1-6; 9 bases agree with TRBD1. Germline loops: CDR1 MDHEN, CDR2 SYDVKM. V shed 6 bases, J shed 10 bases, and the junction held 7 bases outside the gene matches. The CDR3 runs 14 residues. The CDR3 nucleotides are TGTGCCAGCAGACGACAGGGGGATGTGTCACCCCTCCACTTT. Protein product: CASRRQGDVSPLHF.

The chain links TRBV6-5 to TRBJ1-2; no reliable D call. The germline gives CDR1 MNHEY, CDR2 SVGAGI. The CDR3 length is 13 residues. V shed 10 bases and J shed 1 base, with 13 bases lying between them. CDR3 residues: CATSGGSNYGYTF. CDR3 coding DNA: TGTGCCACCTCGGGTGGAAGTAACTATGGCTACACCTTC.

In this sample, this clonotype turned up a few times. V and J are TRBV12-3 or TRBV12-4 and TRBJ2-7; TRBD1 agrees at 9 bases. J was trimmed by 3 bases and V by 4 bases; bases with no gene match: 7. The CDR3 extends over 15 amino acids. The CDR3 DNA sequence: TGTGCCAGCAGTTCCACCGGGACAGGGTTCTACGAGCAGTACTTC. Residues: CASSSTGTGFYEQYF.

The chain is built from TRBV29-1 and TRBJ2-4; D gene ambiguous. This CDR3 is built from 14 residues. Trimming left V 1 base short and J 0 bases short, with 7 bases between. CDR1 and CDR2 (germline): SQVTM, ANQGSEA. The CDR3 region is CSVEGNLAKNIQYF. In nucleotides, the CDR3 is TGCAGCGTTGAAGGGAATCTAGCCAAAAACATTCAGTACTTC.

CDR3 amino acids: CAISEAKAETQYF. The CDR3 nucleotides are TGTGCCATCAGTGAGGCGAAGGCGGAGACCCAGTACTTC. V usage is TRBV10-3 and J usage is TRBJ2-5; D gene uncertain. The CDR3 is made up of 13 amino acids. V was shortened by 2 bases and J by 5 bases, with 9 bases between the two germline ends. CDR1 ENHRY and CDR2 SYGVKD come from the germline V gene.

In this sample, this clonotype turned up a few times. This sequence joins TRBV27 and TRBJ2-1; 11 bases map to TRBD1. This CDR3 is 15 amino acids long. The trim removed 0 bases at V and 6 bases at J, leaving 1 base unmatched. The V gene's germline CDR1 is MNHEY and CDR2 SMNVEV (reference sequence). The CDR3 loop reads CASSLSGTGGNEQFF. The CDR3 DNA reads as TGTGCCAGCAGTTTATCCGGGACAGGGGGCAATGAGCAGTTCTTC.

This clonotype has a handful of counts. This chain connects TRBV7-2 to TRBJ2-3, with D possibly matching TRBD1 (5 bases). Trimming took off 3 bases at V and 7 bases at J, with 14 bases between the two ends. The length of the CDR3 is 14 residues. Germline CDR1 reads SGHTA; CDR2 reads FQGNSA. CDR3 bases: TGTGCCAGCAGCTTGGCAGGGTTAGAAAATACGCAGTATTTT. This sequence encodes CASSLAGLENTQYF.

The chain combines TRBV7-9 with TRBJ1-2, with TRBD1 matching over 10 bases. This CDR3 contains 17 residues. V shed 3 bases and J 4 bases; nucleotides not matched to a gene: 11. The germline gives CDR1 SEHNR, CDR2 FQNEAQ (reference sequence). The CDR3 DNA reads as TGTGCCAGCAGCTTGGGGCCCGGGACAGGGGACCTCTATGGCTACACCTTC. Its protein is CASSLGPGTGDLYGYTF. The variable domain in full, with the rest retrieved from reference TRBV7-9 and TRBJ1-2, is DTGVSQNPRHKITKRGQNVTFRCDPISEHNRLYWYRQTLGQGPEFLTYFQNEAQLEKSRLLSDRFSAERPKGSFSTLEIQRTEQGDSAMYLCASSLGPGTGDLYGYTFGSGTRLTVV.

This clonotype was seen a handful of times. This chain connects TRBV2 to TRBJ2-5; D gene unclear. The CDR3 contains 12 residues. V lost 9 bases to trimming and J lost 5 bases, with 13 bases between them. Per the germline V gene, CDR1 is SNHLY and CDR2 is FYNNEI. For the CDR3, the DNA is TGTGCCAGTGGGCTGGAGTCGGAGACCCAGTACTTC. Amino acid sequence: CASGLESETQYF.

This clonotype was found a few times. V is TRBV12-3 or TRBV12-4 and J is TRBJ2-7; TRBD1 aligns across 10 bases. The V gene end was trimmed by 6 bases and the J gene end by 4 bases; junction bases not matched to a gene: 6. CDR3 size: 14 residues. The CDR3 DNA is TGTGCCAGCAGAGAGGACAGGGGGAGGTACGAGCAGTACTTC. Its translation: CASREDRGRYEQYF.

This clonotype was found a few times. V and J are TRBV2 and TRBJ2-3; D possibly corresponds to TRBD1 (5 bases). CDR3 length equals 12 residues. Germline V gene sequence: CDR1 SNHLY, CDR2 FYNNEI. V lost 8 bases, J lost 3 bases, and 9 bases lay in between. CDR3 in amino acids: CASGSGTDTQYF. The DNA of the CDR3 is TGTGCCAGCGGGTCAGGGACAGATACGCAGTATTTT.

The gene calls are TRBV25-1 and TRBJ2-1; D remains unclear. The CDR3 length is 13 residues. V was pared by 5 bases and J by 3 bases, with 8 bases between. Germline CDR1 is MGHDK and CDR2 is SYGVNS. CDR3 sequence: CASSTDLYNEQFF. The CDR3 bases are TGTGCCAGCAGTACGGACCTCTACAATGAGCAGTTCTTC.

The CDR3: CASSFNTLSYGYTF. CDR3 nucleotide sequence: TGTGCCAGCAGTTTTAACACTTTAAGCTATGGCTACACCTTC. The J gene is TRBJ1-2, the V gene TRBV28; no definite D call. Germline V gives CDR1 MDHEN, CDR2 SYDVKM. V dropped 3 bases and J dropped 4 bases, with 12 bases sitting between them. This CDR3 region has 14 residues.

A single count supports this clonotype. This rearrangement joins TRBV3-1 to TRBJ2-1, with D tentatively TRBD2 (5 bases). CDR3 length: 16 residues. Germline V gene sequence: CDR1 LGHDT, CDR2 YNNKEL (reference sequence). V was shortened by 7 bases and J by 0 bases, with 16 bases between the two germline ends. CDR3 loop: CASTDGLPSSYNEQFF. The CDR3 DNA is TGTGCCAGCACCGATGGACTTCCGAGCTCCTACAATGAGCAGTTCTTC.

This clonotype was observed a few times. The chain is built from TRBV7-8 and TRBJ2-2; maybe TRBD1 (5 bases). The CDR3 runs to 15 residues. CDR1 SGHVS and CDR2 FQNEAQ come from the germline V gene. The germline V and J ends were trimmed by 3 bases and 8 bases, with 16 bases remaining between them. DNA for the CDR3: TGTGCCAGCAGCTTCGACAGCCCGGCGGAGGGGGAGCTGTTTTTT. Encoded protein: CASSFDSPAEGELFF.

The V gene is TRBV5-1, the J gene TRBJ2-7; 12 bases are shared with TRBD2. This CDR3 comprises 18 residues. Germline lookup yields CDR1 SGHRS and CDR2 YFSETQ. The V gene end was trimmed by 1 base and the J gene end by 2 bases; junction bases not matched to a gene: 10. CDR3 region: CASSLYRPSGRAPYEQYF. The CDR3 DNA sequence: TGCGCCAGCAGCTTGTATCGGCCTAGCGGGAGGGCCCCCTACGAGCAGTACTTC.

V and J are TRBV7-9 and TRBJ1-4; 12 nucleotides align to TRBD1. This CDR3 region has 15 residues. Trimming at V came to 6 bases and at J to 10 bases, leaving 9 bases not matched to a gene. Germline values: CDR1 SEHNR, CDR2 FQNEAQ (reference sequence). The CDR3 loop reads CASSPTGTGGGKLFF. Here the CDR3 DNA reads TGTGCCAGCAGTCCTACCGGGACAGGGGGCGGAAAACTGTTTTTT. Full variable domain (outside the CDR3, taken from reference TRBV7-9 and TRBJ1-4): DTGVSQNPRHKITKRGQNVTFRCDPISEHNRLYWYRQTLGQGPEFLTYFQNEAQLEKSRLLSDRFSAERPKGSFSTLEIQRTEQGDSAMYLCASSPTGTGGGKLFFGSGTQLSVL.

This clonotype appeared a few times. Written as DNA, the CDR3 is TGTGCCAGCAGCTTTACAGTAGCGGGGGGGGAAAGGTACAATGAGCAGTTCTTC. Its protein is CASSFTVAGGERYNEQFF. The chain combines TRBV11-2 with TRBJ2-1; 11 positions agree with TRBD2. J gave up 4 bases and V 3 bases, and 11 bases lay outside the gene matches. This CDR3 spans 18 amino acids. CDR1 is SGHAT and CDR2 is FQNNGV in the germline V gene.

The rearrangement uses TRBV7-2 and TRBJ2-7, with TRBD2 matching 9 bases. V shed 0 bases, J shed 3 bases, and the junction held 12 bases outside the gene matches. The CDR3 loop spans 18 amino acids. Germline V gene data show CDR1 as SGHTA and CDR2 as FQGNSA. CDR3 sequence: CASSLAPAGGNVNYEQYF. CDR3 in DNA: TGTGCCAGCAGCTTAGCGCCAGCGGGGGGTAATGTTAACTACGAGCAGTACTTC.

The chain uses TRBV6-1 and TRBJ1-1; unclear D gene. Deletions cut 10 bases from V and 9 bases from J, with 12 bases between. The CDR3 has 10 amino acids. Germline values: CDR1 MNHNS, CDR2 SASEGT. The CDR3 is CATQWLKAFF. The CDR3 DNA follows: TGTGCCACCCAATGGCTTAAAGCTTTCTTT.

The chain combines TRBV15 with TRBJ2-5, with D possibly matching TRBD1 (5 bases). The J call may be faulty, since TRBJ2-1 better matches the DNA end. Germline CDR1 LNHNV, CDR2 YYDKDF (reference sequence). The CDR3 length is 16 residues. In nucleotides, the CDR3 is TGTGCCACCAGCAGAGATATCAGGGCCACAAGAAATGAGCAGTTCTTC. It translates to CATSRDIRATRNEQFF.